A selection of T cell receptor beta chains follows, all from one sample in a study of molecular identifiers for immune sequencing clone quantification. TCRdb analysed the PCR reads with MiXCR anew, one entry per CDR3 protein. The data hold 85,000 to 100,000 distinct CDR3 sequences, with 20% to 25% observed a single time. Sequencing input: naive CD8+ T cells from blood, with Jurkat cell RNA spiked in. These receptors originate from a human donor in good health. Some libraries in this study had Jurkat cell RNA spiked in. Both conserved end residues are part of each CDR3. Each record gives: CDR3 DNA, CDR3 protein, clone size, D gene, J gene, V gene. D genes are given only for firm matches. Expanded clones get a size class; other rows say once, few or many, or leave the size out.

DNA: TGTGCCAGCAGTCTACTAGCGGGAGGTGCAGATACGCAGTATTTT
CDR3: CASSLLAGGADTQYF
size: many
D: TRBD2
J: TRBJ2-3
V: TRBV7-3

DNA: TGTGCCAGCAGCTTACTTACCAGGGCGAACACTGAAGCTTTCTTT
CDR3: CASSLLTRANTEAFF
size: few
D: -
J: TRBJ1-1
V: TRBV7-9

DNA: TGCGCCAGCAGCCAAGATGGCCGGGCCCCGGAGTATTTT
CDR3: CASSQDGRAPEYF
size: many
D: -
J: TRBJ2-3
V: TRBV4-3

DNA: TGTGCCAGCAGTTACCCCCGGGTCGCGGAGCGCACCGGGGAGCTGTTTTTT
CDR3: CASSYPRVAERTGELFF
size: many
D: -
J: TRBJ2-2
V: TRBV6-2/TRBV6-3

DNA: TGCGCCAGCAGCTTGGATGGTGTGGGGGCTCTAGCCAAAAACATTCAGTACTTC
CDR3: CASSLDGVGALAKNIQYF
size: -
D: -
J: TRBJ2-4
V: TRBV5-1

DNA: TGCGCCAGCAGCCAAGGCCGGGACTTAGGATGGTCACCCCTCCACTTT
CDR3: CASSQGRDLGWSPLHF
size: many
D: -
J: TRBJ1-6
V: TRBV4-3

DNA: TGTGCCAGCAGTTTATGGGGCCCCACTAGCGGGGGGGCCGTGGGTTCCTTCTCGGATACGCAGTATTTT
CDR3: CASSLWGPTSGGAVGSFSDTQYF
size: many
D: TRBD2
J: TRBJ2-3
V: TRBV27

DNA: TGTGCCAGCAGTTACTCGCTCGTTGAAGCTTTCTTT
CDR3: CASSYSLVEAFF
size: few
D: -
J: TRBJ1-1
V: TRBV6-2/TRBV6-3

DNA: TGTGCCAGCATAGGGACCAGCTACGGGCAGTACTTC
CDR3: CASIGTSYGQYF
size: once
D: -
J: TRBJ2-7
V: TRBV25-1

DNA: TGTGCCAGCACAGACGGGTTGGGGTCTGACACAGATACGCAGTATTTT
CDR3: CASTDGLGSDTDTQYF
size: many
D: -
J: TRBJ2-3
V: TRBV13

DNA: TGCGCCAGCAGCCCCGGGACAGGGTATCCCTCCGGGGGCGAGCAGTACTTC
CDR3: CASSPGTGYPSGGEQYF
size: few
D: TRBD1
J: TRBJ2-7
V: TRBV4-1

DNA: TGTGCCTGGAGGCTTGCAGGTAACACTGAAGCTTTCTTT
CDR3: CAWRLAGNTEAFF
size: many
D: -
J: TRBJ1-1
V: TRBV30

DNA: TGCGCCAGCAGCCAGGAAACAGGGTATTACTATGGCTACACCTTC
CDR3: CASSQETGYYYGYTF
size: many
D: -
J: TRBJ1-2
V: TRBV4-3

DNA: TGTGCCAGCAGCTTTTTTCCAGGACAGCCCAAAAAGGACAATGAGCAGTTCTTC
CDR3: CASSFFPGQPKKDNEQFF
size: -
D: -
J: TRBJ2-1
V: TRBV7-8

DNA: TGTGCCAGCAGCTTGGGACCGCGGGGGCAGTACTTC
CDR3: CASSLGPRGQYF
size: many
D: -
J: TRBJ2-7
V: TRBV5-6

DNA: TGTGCCAGCAGAAGAGGATCGGAGACCCAGTACTTC
CDR3: CASRRGSETQYF
size: many
D: -
J: TRBJ2-5
V: TRBV6-2/TRBV6-3

DNA: TGCAGCGCCCATCCGGCAGAATGGGACAATGAGCAGTTCTTC
CDR3: CSAHPAEWDNEQFF
size: many
D: -
J: TRBJ2-1
V: TRBV29-1

DNA: TGCAGCGGGACCCGCGGAGTAGATGAGCAGTTCTTC
CDR3: CSGTRGVDEQFF
size: many
D: -
J: TRBJ2-1
V: TRBV29-1

DNA: TGCGCCAGCAGCCAAGGTCCTAGCGGGAGGGCCGGCGAGACCCAGTACTTC
CDR3: CASSQGPSGRAGETQYF
size: many
D: TRBD2
J: TRBJ2-5
V: TRBV4-1

DNA: TGTGCCAGCAGTTTGGGGGATCATGAGCAGTTCTTC
CDR3: CASSLGDHEQFF
size: many
D: -
J: TRBJ2-1
V: TRBV27

DNA: TGTGCCAGCAGCTCTGACGGGTTCTATGGCTACACCTTC
CDR3: CASSSDGFYGYTF
size: -
D: -
J: TRBJ1-2
V: TRBV12-3/TRBV12-4

DNA: TGCAATGCTAGAGATCTGTGGGGGGTGGATGAGCAGTTCTTC
CDR3: CNARDLWGVDEQFF
size: once
D: -
J: TRBJ2-1
V: TRBV20-1